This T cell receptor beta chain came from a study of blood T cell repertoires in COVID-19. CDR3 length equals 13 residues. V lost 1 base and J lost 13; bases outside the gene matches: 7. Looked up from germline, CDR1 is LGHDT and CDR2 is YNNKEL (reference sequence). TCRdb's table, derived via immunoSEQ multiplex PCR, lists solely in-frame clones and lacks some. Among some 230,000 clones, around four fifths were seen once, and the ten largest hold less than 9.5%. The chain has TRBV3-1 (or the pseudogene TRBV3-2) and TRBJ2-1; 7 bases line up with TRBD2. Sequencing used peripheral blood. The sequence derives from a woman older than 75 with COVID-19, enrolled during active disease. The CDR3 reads CASSQVLGGEQFF. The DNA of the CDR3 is TGTGCCAGCAGCCAAGTATTGGGGGGGGAACAGTTCTTC.